This T cell receptor (beta chain) is drawn from a study of blood T cell repertoires in COVID-19. At the level of the study: The analysed material was cDNA or gDNA that came from T cells, B-cell-depleted T cells, or PBMCs.

Authors' analysis steps: For nucleated cells, counts were estimated from reference gene primer amplification. Generated by immunoSEQ multiplex PCR, the TCRdb table keeps only in-frame clones and is missing some. V, J and clone size are taken as reported in that table, and D and trimming were inferred from the DNA itself. The sample consists of tens of thousands of clones, about 80% of them appearing once. From germline, CDR1 is SGHRS and CDR2 YFSETQ. The CDR3 consists of 14 residues. V lost 0 bases, J lost 3 bases, and 4 bases lay in between. The sample was peripheral blood. V and J are TRBV5-1 and TRBJ1-6; D remains unclear. This clonotype was sampled from a man aged 25-45 years with COVID-19, enrolled during active disease. CDR3 loop: CASSLASYNSPLHF. As DNA, the CDR3 is TGCGCCAGCAGCTTGGCCAGCTATAATTCACCCCTCCACTTT.